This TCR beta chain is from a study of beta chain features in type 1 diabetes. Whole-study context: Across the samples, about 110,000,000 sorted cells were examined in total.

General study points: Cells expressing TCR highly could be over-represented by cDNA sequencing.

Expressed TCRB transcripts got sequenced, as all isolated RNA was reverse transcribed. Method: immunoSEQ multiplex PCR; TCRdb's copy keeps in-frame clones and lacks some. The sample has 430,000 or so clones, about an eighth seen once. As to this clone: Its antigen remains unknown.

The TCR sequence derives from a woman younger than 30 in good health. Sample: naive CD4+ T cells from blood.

CDR3 amino acids: CASSTTSGAYNEQFF. In nucleotides, the CDR3 is TGTGCCAGCAGTACAACTAGCGGGGCCTACAATGAGCAGTTCTTC. The V and J genes are TRBV9 and TRBJ2-1, with 10 nucleotides matching TRBD2. This CDR3 has 15 amino acids. Looked up from germline, CDR1 is SGDLS and CDR2 is YYNGEE. The V and J ends lost 5 bases and 2 bases, in that order; junction bases with no gene match: 4.